Below, 25 T cell receptor beta chains from the same sample are listed, as sequenced in a study of T cell therapy after organ transplantation. No antigen has been assigned to these receptors. The assay was immunoSEQ multiplex PCR, and TCRdb's table has in-frame clones only and misses some. The data show 45,000 to 60,000 clones, with about 94% seen just once and roughly 3% held by the top ten. The sample here was CD8+ T cells from blood, taken before autologous CMV-specific T cell therapy. The receptors stem from a human patient who had received a solid organ transplant and had CMV disease.

V usage is TRBV6-5 and J usage is TRBJ2-2; D gene unclear. Germline CDR1 MNHEY, CDR2 SVGAGI. The CDR3 has 13 residues. Trimming shortened V by 6 bases and J by 0 bases, and 5 bases separated the two germline ends. For the CDR3, the DNA is TGTGCCAGCAGACCAACGAACACCGGGGAGCTGTTTTTT. Translating gives CASRPTNTGELFF.

Concerning this clone itself: One junction end does not reproduce the germline sequence, and a read error may be involved. This chain joins TRBV19 and TRBJ1-2, with a weak D call TRBD1 (5 bases). From germline, CDR1 is LNHDA and CDR2 SQIVND (reference sequence). The CDR3 is made up of 12 amino acids. The CDR3 DNA sequence: TGCAGCGCCGGGGCGGTGAACTATGGCTACACCTTC. This sequence encodes CSAGAVNYGYTF.

The V gene is TRBV11-2, the J gene TRBJ2-2; 7 nucleotides line up with TRBD1. Germline CDR1 and CDR2: SGHAT and FQNNGV. CDR3 size: 16 residues. Unmatched junction bases numbered 9, after V lost 3 bases and J lost 5 bases. The CDR3 spells CASSFVPTGKTGELFF. CDR3 DNA: TGTGCCAGCAGCTTCGTACCGACAGGGAAGACCGGGGAGCTGTTTTTT.

This clone has only one observation. This sequence joins TRBV5-1 and TRBJ1-1; no firm D call. There are 16 residues in the CDR3. Germline V gene sequence: CDR1 SGHRS, CDR2 YFSETQ. V was cut by 3 bases and J by 0 bases, with 15 bases left in between. The CDR3: CASSSRVLALNTEAFF. The CDR3 nucleotides read TGCGCCAGCAGCTCCCGGGTCCTGGCCTTGAACACTGAAGCTTTCTTT.

J is TRBJ1-3 and V is TRBV6-5; 7 nucleotides match TRBD1. This CDR3 is 14 amino acids long. Losses at the gene ends were 8 bases for V and 4 bases for J; bases not matched to a gene: 8. From germline, CDR1 is MNHEY and CDR2 SVGAGI. CDR3 DNA: TGTGCCAGCGGCTCGACAGGGTCAGGAAACACCATATATTTT. Its protein is CASGSTGSGNTIYF.

The chain joins TRBV4-1 to TRBJ2-2; the D call may be TRBD1 or TRBD2 (5 bases each). V lost 0 bases and J lost 6, with 8 bases in between. CDR1 is MGHRA and CDR2 is YSYEKL in the germline V gene. This CDR3 spans 14 amino acids. The CDR3 DNA sequence: TGCGCCAGCAGCCAAGAGTTGGGGGCCGGGGAGCTGTTTTTT. Translated: CASSQELGAGELFF.

This chain connects TRBV27 to TRBJ1-2; D uncertain. There are 15 residues in the CDR3. V lost 5 bases to trimming and J lost 5 bases, with 18 bases between them. Per the germline V gene, CDR1 is MNHEY and CDR2 is SMNVEV (reference sequence). CDR3 loop: CASSPRAFSGYGYTF. The CDR3 DNA sequence: TGTGCCAGCAGTCCCCGGGCCTTTTCCGGGTATGGCTACACCTTC.

J is TRBJ1-1 and V is TRBV29-1; the D gene is possibly TRBD1 (6 bases). There are 12 residues in the CDR3. The germline gives CDR1 SQVTM, CDR2 ANQGSEA. V was trimmed by 1 base and J by 5 bases, leaving 8 bases between them. CDR3 sequence reads: CSVEGTVTEAFF. In DNA form, the CDR3 reads TGCAGCGTTGAAGGGACAGTGACTGAAGCTTTCTTT.

The CDR3 DNA is TGTGCCAGCAGCTCGATTGGGCGCTGGAGCTCCTACAATGAGCAGTTCTTC. Translating it yields CASSSIGRWSSYNEQFF. This chain uses TRBV5-8 with TRBJ2-1, with D unclear. Trimming removed 3 bases at V and 0 bases at J, with 16 bases between. This CDR3 has 17 residues. The germline V gene encodes CDR1 SGHTS and CDR2 YDEGEE.

V is TRBV4-3 and J is TRBJ1-4; unclear D gene. Trimming cost V 0 bases and J 8 bases, with 13 bases left between them. The germline V gene has CDR1 LGHNA and CDR2 YSLEER. There are 15 residues in the CDR3. This CDR3 reads CASSQDGSEGEKLFF. CDR3 nucleotide sequence: TGCGCCAGCAGCCAAGATGGGAGTGAAGGAGAAAAACTGTTTTTT.

This clone occurred once. The chain carries TRBV4-2 and TRBJ2-2; D not certain. V was pared by 5 bases and J by 4 bases, with 11 bases between. The CDR3 runs 14 residues. The V gene's germline CDR1 is LGHNA and CDR2 YNFKEQ. As DNA, the CDR3 is TGTGCCAGCAGCTCCGAATGGAGCACCGGGGAGCTGTTTTTT. It yields the protein CASSSEWSTGELFF.

The chain combines TRBV9 with TRBJ1-5; D uncertain. The CDR3 has 14 amino acids. Germline V lookup: CDR1 SGDLS, CDR2 YYNGEE. Trimming stripped 0 bases from V and 3 bases from J, with 7 bases between. CDR3 residues: CASSVGSVNQPQHF. DNA of the CDR3: TGTGCCAGCAGCGTAGGGTCAGTCAATCAGCCCCAGCATTTT.

The chain carries TRBV5-4 and TRBJ1-2, with D uncertain. CDR3 size: 12 residues. V lost 0 bases and J lost 7, with 7 bases in between. Per the germline V gene, CDR1 is SGHNT and CDR2 is YYREEE (reference sequence). Written as DNA, the CDR3 is TGTGCCAGCAGCTTGGGGGTCGTTGGCTACACCTTC. The encoded protein is CASSLGVVGYTF.

The chain combines TRBV5-4 with TRBJ2-7, with TRBD2 identical over 8 bases. Trimming at V came to 0 bases and at J to 2 bases, leaving 13 bases not matched to a gene. Germline CDR1 and CDR2: SGHNT and YYREEE (reference sequence). The CDR3 has 18 amino acids. For the CDR3, the DNA is TGTGCCAGCAGCTTGGAAGGTGAGGGGTGGGGACTAGCCTACGAGCAGTACTTC. Translated, it gives CASSLEGEGWGLAYEQYF.

This clone occurred once. The chain has TRBV27 and TRBJ1-5, with D possibly being TRBD1 (6 bases). The ends were cut back, 5 bases at V and 2 bases at J, with 10 bases in the middle. Germline V gene sequence: CDR1 MNHEY, CDR2 SMNVEV (reference sequence). The CDR3 has 14 amino acids. CDR3 sequence reads: CASSPRGGNQPQHF. The CDR3 bases are TGTGCCAGCAGTCCCAGGGGTGGCAATCAGCCCCAGCATTTT.

This chain joins TRBV9 and TRBJ1-3, with 7 bases lining up with TRBD1. This CDR3 region has 16 residues. The V gene's germline CDR1 is SGDLS and CDR2 YYNGEE. Trimming cost V 2 bases and J 5 bases; bases outside gene matches: 10. CDR3 in amino acids: CASSVPTGTARNTIYF. DNA of the CDR3: TGTGCCAGCAGCGTCCCTACCGGGACAGCAAGAAACACCATATATTTT.

The rearrangement links TRBV10-3 to TRBJ2-7; D possibly uses TRBD1 or TRBD2 (5 bases each). Germline V lookup: CDR1 ENHRY, CDR2 SYGVKD. V was trimmed by 7 bases and J by 4 bases, leaving 17 bases between them. This CDR3 region has 14 residues. CDR3 sequence: CAINGAGSTYEQYF. Here the CDR3 DNA reads TGTGCCATCAACGGGGCGGGTTCCACTTACGAGCAGTACTTC.

This chain uses TRBV19 with TRBJ2-2, with TRBD2 matching 9 bases. The CDR3 length is 16 residues. Germline trimming cut 2 bases from V and 6 bases from J; bases unmatched to any gene: 7. Germline CDR1 LNHDA, CDR2 SQIVND (reference sequence). CDR3 sequence: CASSIFGGRVAGELFF. The CDR3 DNA follows: TGTGCCAGTAGTATATTCGGCGGGAGGGTCGCCGGGGAGCTGTTTTTT.

The chain joins TRBV27 to TRBJ2-3; 12 bases map to TRBD2. V gave up 5 bases and J gave up 6 bases; unmatched junction bases: 6. This CDR3 is built from 15 residues. Germline V gives CDR1 MNHEY, CDR2 SMNVEV (reference sequence). As DNA, the CDR3 is TGTGCCAGCAGTCAAGGACTAGCGGGGCTTGATACGCAGTATTTT. Translated: CASSQGLAGLDTQYF.

This clone was recorded only once. The J gene is TRBJ2-3, the V gene TRBV11-2, with D possibly matching TRBD2 (7 bases). The germline gives CDR1 SGHAT, CDR2 FQNNGV. V lost 5 bases to trimming and J lost 4 bases, with 19 bases between them. CDR3 size: 16 residues. This chain's CDR3 is CASSGSGGGSADTQYF. CDR3 in DNA: TGTGCCAGCAGCGGGTCTGGCGGGGGCAGCGCAGATACGCAGTATTTT.

V and J are TRBV29-1 and TRBJ1-2; TRBD1 is a possible D gene (5 bases). The germline gives CDR1 SQVTM, CDR2 ANQGSEA. The CDR3 extends over 14 amino acids. V shed 6 bases and J shed 2 bases, with 16 bases lying between them. CDR3 protein: CSVGPGEGNYGYTF. CDR3 DNA sequence: TGCAGCGTAGGTCCCGGGGAGGGGAACTATGGCTACACCTTC.

J is TRBJ1-1 and V is TRBV19; maybe TRBD1 (5 bases). The length of the CDR3 is 15 residues. Germline CDR1 and CDR2: LNHDA and SQIVND (reference sequence). V lost 3 bases and J lost 4, with 15 bases in between. Here the CDR3 reads CASSMGPIGGTEAFF. The CDR3 nucleotides read TGTGCCAGTAGTATGGGGCCAATTGGGGGCACTGAAGCTTTCTTT. Combining the CDR3 with reference TRBV19 and TRBJ1-1 gives the whole variable domain DGGITQSPKYLFRKEGQNVTLSCEQNLNHDAMYWYRQDPGQGLRLIYYSQIVNDFQKGDIAEGYSVSREKKESFPLTVTSAQKNPTAFYLCASSMGPIGGTEAFFGQGTRLTVV.

The CDR3 DNA sequence: TGCGCCAGCAGTGAGTCGGCCCTAGCGGGGGAAGAGACCCAGTACTTC. Its protein is CASSESALAGEETQYF. This chain joins TRBV10-1 and TRBJ2-5; 10 bases line up with TRBD2. Unmatched junction bases numbered 4, after V lost 0 bases and J lost 3 bases. The CDR3 sequence is 16 residues long. Germline V gene sequence: CDR1 WNHNN, CDR2 SYGVQD (reference sequence).

The gene calls are TRBV12-5 and TRBJ2-6; tentative D call: TRBD1 (6 bases). Trimming removed 5 bases from V and 5 bases from J, with 22 bases in between. The germline CDR1 and CDR2 sequences are LGHNT and FRNRAP. The length of the CDR3 is 18 residues. In DNA, the CDR3 is TGTGCTAGTGGTGGGACATATGCAGGACAAAGTCGGGCCAACGTCCTGACTTTC. This encodes CASGGTYAGQSRANVLTF.

V and J are TRBV4-3 and TRBJ1-4; 11 bases line up with TRBD1. V dropped 2 bases and J dropped 6; count of bases not matched to a gene: 2. Looked up from germline, CDR1 is LGHNA and CDR2 is YSLEER. This CDR3 contains 15 residues. This chain's CDR3 is CASSQPGQGDEKLFF. The CDR3 nucleotides read TGCGCCAGCAGCCAACCGGGACAGGGGGATGAAAAACTGTTTTTT.